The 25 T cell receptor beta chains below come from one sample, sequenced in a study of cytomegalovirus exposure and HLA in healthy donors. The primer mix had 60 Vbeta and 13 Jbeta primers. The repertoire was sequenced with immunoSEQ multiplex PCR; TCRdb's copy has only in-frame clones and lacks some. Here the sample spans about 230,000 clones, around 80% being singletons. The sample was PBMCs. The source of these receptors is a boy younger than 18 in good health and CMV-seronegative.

CDR3 in amino acids: CASSLEAARSYEQYF. The CDR3 nucleotides read TGTGCCAGCAGCTTAGAAGCAGCGCGGTCCTACGAGCAGTACTTC. This chain uses TRBV7-2 with TRBJ2-7, with D uncertain. The CDR3 is made up of 15 amino acids. Germline V gene lookup returns CDR1 SGHTA and CDR2 FQGNSA. The V and J ends lost 1 base and 1 base respectively, with 11 bases between them.

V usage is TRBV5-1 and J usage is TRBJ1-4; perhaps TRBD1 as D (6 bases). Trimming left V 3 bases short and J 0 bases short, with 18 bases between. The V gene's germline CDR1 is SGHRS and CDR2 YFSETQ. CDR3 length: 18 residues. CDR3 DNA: TGCGCCAGCAGCTCCTCAGGGGACCCAGACGCAACTAATGAAAAACTGTTTTTT. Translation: CASSSSGDPDATNEKLFF.

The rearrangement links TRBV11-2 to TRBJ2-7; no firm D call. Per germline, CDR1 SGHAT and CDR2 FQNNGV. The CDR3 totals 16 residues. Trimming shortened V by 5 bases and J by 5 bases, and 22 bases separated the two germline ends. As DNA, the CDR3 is TGTGCCAGCAGCCCGACCCCGGGTCCTCGCGCTGACGAGCAGTACTTC. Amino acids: CASSPTPGPRADEQYF.

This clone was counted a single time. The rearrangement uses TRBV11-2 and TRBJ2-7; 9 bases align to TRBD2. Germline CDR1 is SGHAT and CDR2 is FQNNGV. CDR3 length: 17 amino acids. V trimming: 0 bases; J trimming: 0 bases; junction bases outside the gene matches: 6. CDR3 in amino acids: CASSLDSSGVFSYEQYF. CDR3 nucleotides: TGTGCCAGCAGCTTAGATTCTAGCGGGGTTTTCTCCTACGAGCAGTACTTC.

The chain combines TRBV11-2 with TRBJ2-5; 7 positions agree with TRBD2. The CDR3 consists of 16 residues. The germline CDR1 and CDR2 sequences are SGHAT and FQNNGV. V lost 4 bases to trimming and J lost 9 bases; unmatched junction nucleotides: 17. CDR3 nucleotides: TGTGCCAGCAGCTCGAGGCTAGCGGTTACCGCGGAGGCCCAGTACTTC. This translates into CASSSRLAVTAEAQYF.

The CDR3, as DNA: TGTGCCAGCAGCCAAGATTCAATTTGGGGGGGAGTTGACTCTGGAAACACCATATATTTT. It translates to CASSQDSIWGGVDSGNTIYF. This rearrangement joins TRBV14 to TRBJ1-3; tentative D call: TRBD1 (5 bases). CDR1 is SGHDN and CDR2 is FVKESK in the germline V gene. The CDR3 contains 20 residues. Trimming stripped 0 bases from V and 0 bases from J, with 21 bases between.

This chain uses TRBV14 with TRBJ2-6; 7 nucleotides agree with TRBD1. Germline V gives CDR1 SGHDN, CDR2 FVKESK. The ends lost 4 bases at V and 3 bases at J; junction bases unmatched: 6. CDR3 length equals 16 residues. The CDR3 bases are TGTGCCAGCAGCCTTCAAGACAGGGTTGGGGCCAACGTCCTGACTTTC. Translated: CASSLQDRVGANVLTF. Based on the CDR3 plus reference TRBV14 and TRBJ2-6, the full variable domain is EAGVTQFPSHSVIEKGQTVTLRCDPISGHDNLYWYRRVMGKEIKFLLHFVKESKQDESGMPNNRFLAERTGGTYSTLKVQPAELEDSGVYFCASSLQDRVGANVLTFGAGSRLTVL.

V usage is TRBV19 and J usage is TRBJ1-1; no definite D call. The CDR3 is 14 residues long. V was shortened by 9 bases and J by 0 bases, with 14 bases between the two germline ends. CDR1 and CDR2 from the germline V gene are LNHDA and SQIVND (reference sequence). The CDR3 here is CASSFGRMNTEAFF. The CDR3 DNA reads TGTGCCAGCTCCTTTGGGAGAATGAACACTGAAGCTTTCTTT.

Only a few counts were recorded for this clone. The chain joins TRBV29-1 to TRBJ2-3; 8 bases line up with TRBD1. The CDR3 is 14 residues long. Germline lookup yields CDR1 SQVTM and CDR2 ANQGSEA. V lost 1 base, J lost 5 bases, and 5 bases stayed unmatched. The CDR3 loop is CSVEGGTGLDTQYF. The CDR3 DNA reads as TGCAGCGTTGAAGGTGGGACAGGCTTAGATACGCAGTATTTT.

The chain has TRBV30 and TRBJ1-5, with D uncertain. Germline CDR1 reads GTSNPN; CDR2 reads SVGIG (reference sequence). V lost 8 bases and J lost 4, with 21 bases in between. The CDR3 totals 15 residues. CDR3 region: CAPPLRYPGNQPQHF. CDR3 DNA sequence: TGTGCCCCACCCCTTAGGTACCCCGGGAATCAGCCCCAGCATTTT.

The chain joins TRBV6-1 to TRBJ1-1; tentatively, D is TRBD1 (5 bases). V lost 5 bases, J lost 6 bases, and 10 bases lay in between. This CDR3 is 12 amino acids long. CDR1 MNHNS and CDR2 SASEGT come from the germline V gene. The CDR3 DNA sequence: TGTGCCAGCAGTACCGGGGGACCTGAAGCTTTCTTT. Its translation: CASSTGGPEAFF.

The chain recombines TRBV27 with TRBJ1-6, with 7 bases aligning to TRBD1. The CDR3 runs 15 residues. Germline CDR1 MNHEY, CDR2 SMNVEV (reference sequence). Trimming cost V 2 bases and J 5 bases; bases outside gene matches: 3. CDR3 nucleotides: TGTGCCAGCAGTTTAGAGGGGACAGATAATTCACCCCTCCACTTT. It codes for CASSLEGTDNSPLHF.

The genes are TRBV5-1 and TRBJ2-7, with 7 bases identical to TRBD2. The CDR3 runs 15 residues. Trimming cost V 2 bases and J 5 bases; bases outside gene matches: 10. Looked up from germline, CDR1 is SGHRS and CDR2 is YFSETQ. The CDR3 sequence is CASSFRGRGGDEQYF. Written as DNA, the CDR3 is TGCGCCAGCAGCTTTAGAGGGAGGGGTGGAGACGAGCAGTACTTC.

CDR3 sequence (DNA): TGCAGCGATAAACGGGGGGACACTGAAGCTTTCTTT. It is translated as CSDKRGDTEAFF. The chain employs TRBV29-1 and TRBJ1-1; D may be TRBD1 (5 bases). Germline V CDR1 and CDR2: SQVTM, ANQGSEA. The CDR3 contains 12 residues. The V end was cut by 7 bases, the J end by 3 bases, with 12 bases between.

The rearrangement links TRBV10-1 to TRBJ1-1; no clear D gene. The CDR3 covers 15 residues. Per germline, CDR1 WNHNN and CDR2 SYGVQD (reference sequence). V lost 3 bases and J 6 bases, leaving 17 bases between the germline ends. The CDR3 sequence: CASSDRRTLGPEAFF. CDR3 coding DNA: TGCGCCAGCAGTGATAGGAGAACCCTCGGCCCTGAAGCTTTCTTT.

CDR3: CATSISGTGGNEQYF. The CDR3 DNA reads as TGTGCCACCAGCATTTCCGGGACAGGGGGAAACGAGCAGTACTTC. This rearrangement joins TRBV15 to TRBJ2-7; 11 bases are a match to TRBD1. Germline values: CDR1 LNHNV, CDR2 YYDKDF (reference sequence). V lost 4 bases, J lost 5 bases, and 7 bases stayed unmatched. There are 15 residues in the CDR3.

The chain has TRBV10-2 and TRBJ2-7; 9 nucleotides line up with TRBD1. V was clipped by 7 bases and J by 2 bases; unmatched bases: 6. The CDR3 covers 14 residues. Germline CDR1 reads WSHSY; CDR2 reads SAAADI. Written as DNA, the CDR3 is TGCGCCAGCACGGGCCGGACAGGGGCCTACGAGCAGTACTTC. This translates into CASTGRTGAYEQYF.

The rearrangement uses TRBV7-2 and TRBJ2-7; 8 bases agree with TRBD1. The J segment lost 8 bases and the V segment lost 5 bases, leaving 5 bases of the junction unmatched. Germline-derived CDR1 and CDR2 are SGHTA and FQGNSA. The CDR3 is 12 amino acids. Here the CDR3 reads CASSLGTGQQYF. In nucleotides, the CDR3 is TGTGCCAGCAGCCTTGGGACAGGCCAGCAGTACTTC.

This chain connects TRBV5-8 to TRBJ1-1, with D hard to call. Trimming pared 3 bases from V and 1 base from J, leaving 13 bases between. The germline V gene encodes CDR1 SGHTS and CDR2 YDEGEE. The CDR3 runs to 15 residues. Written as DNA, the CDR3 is TGTGCCAGCAGCTCAATCGACACGGCGAACACTGAAGCTTTCTTT. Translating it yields CASSSIDTANTEAFF.

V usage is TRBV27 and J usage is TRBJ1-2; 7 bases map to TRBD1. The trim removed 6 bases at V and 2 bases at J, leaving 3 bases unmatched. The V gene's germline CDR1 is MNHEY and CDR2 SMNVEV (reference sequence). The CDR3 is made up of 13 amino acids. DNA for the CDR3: TGTGCCAGCAGGTTGACAGGGAACTATGGCTACACCTTC. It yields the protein CASRLTGNYGYTF.

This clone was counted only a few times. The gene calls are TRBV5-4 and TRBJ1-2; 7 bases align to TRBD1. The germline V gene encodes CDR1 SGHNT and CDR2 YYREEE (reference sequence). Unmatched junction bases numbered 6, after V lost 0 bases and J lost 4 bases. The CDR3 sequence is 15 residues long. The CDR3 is CASSLGDRSPYGYTF. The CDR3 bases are TGTGCCAGCAGCTTGGGGGACAGATCCCCCTATGGCTACACCTTC.

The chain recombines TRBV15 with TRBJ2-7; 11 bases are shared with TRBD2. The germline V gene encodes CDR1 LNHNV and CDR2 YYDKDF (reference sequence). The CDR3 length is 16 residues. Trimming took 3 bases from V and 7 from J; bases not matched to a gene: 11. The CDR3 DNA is TGTGCCACCAGCAGGGCTAGCGGGAGGCTCTCTGGGGAGCAGTACTTC. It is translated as CATSRASGRLSGEQYF.

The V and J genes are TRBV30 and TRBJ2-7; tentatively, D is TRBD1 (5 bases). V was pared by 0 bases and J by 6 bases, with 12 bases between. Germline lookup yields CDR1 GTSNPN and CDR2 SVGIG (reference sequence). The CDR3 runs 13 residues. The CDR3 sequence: CAWSVGQGREQYF. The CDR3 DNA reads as TGTGCCTGGAGTGTAGGGCAGGGCCGCGAGCAGTACTTC.

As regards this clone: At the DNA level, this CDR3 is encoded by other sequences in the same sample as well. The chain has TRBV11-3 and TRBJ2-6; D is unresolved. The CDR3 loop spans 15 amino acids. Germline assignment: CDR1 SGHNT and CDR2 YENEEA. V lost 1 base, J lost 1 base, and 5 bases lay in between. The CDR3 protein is CASSLVLSGANVLTF. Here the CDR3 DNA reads TGTGCCAGCAGCTTAGTGCTATCTGGGGCCAACGTCCTGACTTTC. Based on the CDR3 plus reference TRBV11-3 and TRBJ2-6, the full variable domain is EAGVVQSPRYKIIEKKQPVAFWCNPISGHNTLYWYLQNLGQGPELLIRYENEEAVDDSQLPKDRFSAERLKGVDSTLKIQPAELGDSAVYLCASSLVLSGANVLTFGAGSRLTVL.

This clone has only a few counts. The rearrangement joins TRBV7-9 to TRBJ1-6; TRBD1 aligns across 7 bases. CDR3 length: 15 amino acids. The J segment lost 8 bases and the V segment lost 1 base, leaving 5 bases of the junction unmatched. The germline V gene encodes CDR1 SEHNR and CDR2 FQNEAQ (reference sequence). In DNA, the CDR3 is TGTGCCAGCAGCTTAGGGCAGGGGGTTTATTCACCCCTCCACTTT. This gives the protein CASSLGQGVYSPLHF.